A selection of T cell receptor beta chains follows, all from one sample in a study of immune evolution from preneoplasia to lung adenocarcinoma. The data were produced by immunoSEQ multiplex PCR, yet TCRdb's version contains in-frame clones alone and is incomplete. There are 14,000 or so clones in the sample; over 75% occur only once, and about 2.6% lies in the top ten. Sequencing was done on a sample of FFPE lung adenocarcinoma in situ tissue. These receptor sequences come from a donor at least 70 years old with lung adenocarcinoma. Each CDR3 is given with its conserved first and last residue. The order of the fields is J gene, V gene, CDR3 protein.

>TRBJ1-2|TRBV2
CASSNEGSDYGYTF
>TRBJ1-4|TRBV5-1
CASSLDNEKLFF
>TRBJ2-7|TRBV29-1
CSVLGQGLAREQYF
>TRBJ1-2|TRBV28
CASSLEGPYGYTF
>TRBJ2-1|TRBV30
CAWGRLAEREQFF
>TRBJ1-5|TRBV7-8
CASSPGSGQPQHF
>TRBJ1-2|TRBV27
CASSPSGRTLYSSYSANYGYTF
>TRBJ1-3|TRBV2
CASTAGNSGNTIYF
>TRBJ2-1|TRBV5-6
CASSSSGRALNEQFF
>TRBJ1-3|TRBV5-1
CASSLTGRGGNTIYF
>TRBJ1-3|TRBV18
CASSPTTDRSSGNTIYF
>TRBJ2-1|TRBV19
CASSILAGDNEQFF
>TRBJ1-1|TRBV11-3
CASIFGGRNTEAFF
>TRBJ1-3|TRBV5-1
CASSVGQGAGGNTIYF
>TRBJ1-4|TRBV2
CASKGDSGEKLFF
>TRBJ2-6|TRBV28
CASSEAGANVLTF
>TRBJ2-3|TRBV6-1
CASSEYGPSTDTQYF
>TRBJ2-3|TRBV28
CASRYRDHTDTQYF
>TRBJ1-1|TRBV14
CASSHRPGRAEAFF
>TRBJ2-7|TRBV5-4
CASSQRVSGLNEQYF
>TRBJ2-1|TRBV6-6
CASRRQSDEQFF
>TRBJ2-1|TRBV6-5
CASTPLLAGGNEQFF
>TRBJ1-1|TRBV6-5
CASSDTGGSAEAFF
>TRBJ1-2|TRBV4-2
CASSLGRVNGYTF
>TRBJ2-3|TRBV19
CASRTGKGRTDTQYF
>TRBJ2-5|TRBV7-9
CASSLIRGLLETQYF
>TRBJ2-7|TRBV5-1
CASSYDGTSPSEQYF
>TRBJ2-3|TRBV6-1
CASSWARRATDTQYF
>TRBJ1-1|TRBV5-6
CASSDGQRSTEAFF
>TRBJ2-1|TRBV6-6
CASSYPSSGYNEQFF
>TRBJ1-1|TRBV10-3
CAISDIGRKGNTEAFF
>TRBJ2-1|TRBV30
CAWDSPSEQFF
>TRBJ2-7|TRBV21-1
CASSNRWRTGSYEQYF
>TRBJ1-5|TRBV9
CASSSSPWSNQPQHF
>TRBJ2-1|TRBV29-1
CSVEDVSYNEQFF
>TRBJ2-7|TRBV29-1
CSVGEGHRGGYEQYF
>.|TRBV5-1
CASSLRTSGRYEQYF
>TRBJ2-6|TRBV9
CASSSRDREGSGANVLTF
>TRBJ1-1|TRBV5-1
CASSLEQGANTEAFF
>TRBJ2-7|TRBV7-2
CASSLSLLAGVEQYF
>TRBJ2-4|TRBV7-8
CASSLEWERITAKNIQYF
>TRBJ2-2|TRBV5-6
CASSLFRDPNTGELFF
>TRBJ1-2|TRBV18
CASSLTSTGGYGYTF
>TRBJ2-7|TRBV27
CASSNSLSEQYF
>TRBJ2-1|TRBV5-6
CASSLWRGTYNEQFF
>TRBJ1-1|TRBV5-5
CASSLSPGVTEAFF